The clone carrying this T cell receptor beta chain was found a few times. The CDR3 totals 19 residues. Per the germline V gene, CDR1 is MNHEY and CDR2 is SMNVEV (reference sequence). Trimming removed 1 base from V and 4 bases from J; junction bases left unmatched: 18. Bulk TCR library preparation followed previously described methods with listed TCR primers. TCRdb redid the calling of the PCR reads with MiXCR, one entry per CDR3 protein. The table has fewer than 350,000 distinct CDR3 sequences, 20% to 25% seen once; the top ten hold 0.81%. This specimen comes from a study of molecular identifiers for immune sequencing clone quantification. As for the study in general: RNA, taken in replicates from 20,000 or 100,000 naive CD8 cells, was split five ways, with four sequenced.

Sequencing was done on a sample of naive CD8+ T cells from blood, with Jurkat cell RNA spiked in. Subset noted: FACS-sorted CD8+CD4-CCR7+CD45RA+ naive T cells. The V gene is TRBV27, the J gene TRBJ1-2; 7 bases match TRBD1. This receptor was obtained from a human donor in good health. Some libraries in this study had Jurkat cell RNA spiked in. The CDR3 sequence: CASSLWPPNGQEGGYGYTF. CDR3 bases: TGTGCCAGCAGTTTATGGCCCCCAAATGGACAGGAAGGGGGCTATGGCTACACCTTC.